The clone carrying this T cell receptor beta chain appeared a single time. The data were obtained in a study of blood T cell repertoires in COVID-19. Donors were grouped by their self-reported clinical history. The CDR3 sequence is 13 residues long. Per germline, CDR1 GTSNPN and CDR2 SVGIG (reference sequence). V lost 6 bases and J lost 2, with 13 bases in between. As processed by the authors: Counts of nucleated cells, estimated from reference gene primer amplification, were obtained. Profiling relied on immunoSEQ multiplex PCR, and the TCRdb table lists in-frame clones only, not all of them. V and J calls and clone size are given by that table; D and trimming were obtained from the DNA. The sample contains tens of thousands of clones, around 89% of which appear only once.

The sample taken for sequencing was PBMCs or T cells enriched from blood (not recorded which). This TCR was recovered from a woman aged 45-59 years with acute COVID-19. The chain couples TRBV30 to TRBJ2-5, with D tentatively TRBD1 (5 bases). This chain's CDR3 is CACAGFPQETQYF. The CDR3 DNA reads TGTGCCTGCGCAGGGTTTCCACAAGAGACCCAGTACTTC.